The 28 T cell receptor beta chains below all came from one sample that was sequenced in a study of CD8 T cells in ankylosing spondylitis. TCRdb passed the 5' RACE reads through MiXCR, listing each CDR3 protein once. Of about 210,000 distinct CDR3 sequences in the sample, approximately 8.4% were seen once. The sample was blood, either unsorted or a sorted T cell fraction (not recorded which). The receptor source for this set is a female donor with ankylosing spondylitis or in good health (not recorded which).

This clonotype came up many times. V is TRBV12-3 or TRBV12-4 and J is TRBJ1-2, with 7 bases aligning to TRBD1. V shed 6 bases, J shed 3 bases, and the junction held 7 bases outside the gene matches. The CDR3 is 14 amino acids. The CDR3 nucleotides read TGTGCCAGCAGACCACAGGGGAACTACTATGGCTACACCTTC. This encodes CASRPQGNYYGYTF.

This clonotype showed up many times. The V gene is TRBV12-3 or TRBV12-4, the J gene TRBJ2-1; 9 nucleotides line up with TRBD2. The CDR3 loop spans 15 amino acids. Trimming removed 1 base from V and 8 bases from J; junction bases left unmatched: 6. The chain's CDR3 is CASSLGSGRRDEQFF. The CDR3 DNA reads as TGTGCCAGCAGTTTAGGTAGCGGGAGAAGGGATGAGCAGTTCTTC.

This clonotype has a count of ten or more. This chain joins TRBV5-1 and TRBJ1-2, with D uncertain. CDR3 length: 14 residues. Germline assignment: CDR1 SGHRS and CDR2 YFSETQ. Deletions cut 3 bases from V and 3 bases from J, with 12 bases between. As DNA, the CDR3 is TGCGCCAGCAGCTCACGAGGCATGGACTATGGCTACACCTTC. Encoded protein: CASSSRGMDYGYTF.

This clonotype was counted ten times or more. This chain joins TRBV12-3 or TRBV12-4 and TRBJ2-1, with 7 bases lining up with TRBD2. V lost 8 bases to trimming and J lost 0 bases; unmatched junction nucleotides: 4. The length of the CDR3 is 14 residues. The CDR3 region is CASSRERSYNEQFF. The CDR3 DNA is TGTGCCAGCTCGCGGGAGCGCTCCTACAATGAGCAGTTCTTC.

Many counts were recorded for this clonotype. The rearrangement links TRBV7-8 to TRBJ2-7; perhaps D is TRBD1 or TRBD2 (5 bases each). Trimming cost V 5 bases and J 6 bases, with 14 bases left between them. CDR1 is SGHVS, CDR2 FQNEAQ, per germline. The CDR3 has 13 residues. DNA for the CDR3: TGTGCCAGCAGCCGGGACCAGAGTGGCGAGCAGTACTTC. This gives the protein CASSRDQSGEQYF.

This clonotype was picked up many times. The gene calls are TRBV28 and TRBJ2-7, with D perhaps TRBD1 (6 bases). Germline assignment: CDR1 MDHEN and CDR2 SYDVKM. Trimming removed 5 bases from V and 5 bases from J, with 19 bases in between. This CDR3 spans 15 amino acids. The CDR3 DNA reads as TGTGCCAGCAGTACCATGGGGGCTCTTATTAACGAGCAGTACTTC. This encodes CASSTMGALINEQYF.

This clonotype was seen repeatedly, ten times or more. The chain employs TRBV29-1 and TRBJ2-1; perhaps D is TRBD1 or TRBD2 (5 bases each). V gave up 0 bases and J gave up 6 bases, with 12 bases separating them. Germline loops: CDR1 SQVTM, CDR2 ANQGSEA. The CDR3 length is 14 residues. The CDR3 reads CSVEEGVRTNEQFF. The CDR3 coding sequence is TGCAGCGTTGAAGAGGGGGTGCGGACCAATGAGCAGTTCTTC.

This clonotype has at least ten counts. The V call is TRBV9, the J call TRBJ2-3, with TRBD2 matching 14 bases. The length of the CDR3 is 16 residues. Germline values: CDR1 SGDLS, CDR2 YYNGEE. V gave up 4 bases and J gave up 4 bases; unmatched junction bases: 5. In nucleotides, the CDR3 is TGTGCCAGCAGCACGACTAGCGGGAGGGCCCCAGATACGCAGTATTTT. The encoded protein is CASSTTSGRAPDTQYF.

This clonotype came up many times. This sequence joins TRBV24-1 and TRBJ2-5; 9 bases agree with TRBD1. Trimming cost V 4 bases and J 2 bases; bases outside gene matches: 4. The CDR3 is made up of 15 amino acids. Germline V gene data show CDR1 as KGHDR and CDR2 as SFDVKD. The CDR3 protein is CATSESGTGQETQYF. The CDR3, as DNA: TGTGCCACCAGTGAATCCGGGACAGGGCAAGAGACCCAGTACTTC.

This clonotype was detected ten times or more. This chain uses TRBV29-1 with TRBJ1-1; D remains unclear. Trimming removed 0 bases at V and 9 bases at J, with 11 bases between. This CDR3 spans 12 amino acids. Germline assignment: CDR1 SQVTM and CDR2 ANQGSEA. CDR3 residues: CSVEELGWKAFF. The CDR3, as DNA: TGCAGCGTTGAAGAGTTGGGCTGGAAAGCTTTCTTT.

This clonotype appeared many times. This chain links TRBV10-3 with TRBJ2-7, with D possibly matching TRBD2 (5 bases). Per germline, CDR1 ENHRY and CDR2 SYGVKD. The V end was cut by 0 bases, the J end by 0 bases, with 9 bases between. This CDR3 has 15 amino acids. The CDR3 DNA follows: TGTGCCATCAGTGAGTCAGGACGGGACTCCTACGAGCAGTACTTC. Its protein is CAISESGRDSYEQYF.

In its sample, this clonotype was seen many times. The V call is TRBV10-3, the J call TRBJ1-2; no clear D gene. There are 13 residues in the CDR3. V was shortened by 2 bases and J by 2 bases, with 6 bases between the two germline ends. Germline V gives CDR1 ENHRY, CDR2 SYGVKD. The CDR3 sequence is CAISEAENYGYTF. The CDR3 DNA reads as TGTGCCATCAGTGAGGCAGAAAACTATGGCTACACCTTC.

There are many counts of this clonotype. The CDR3 loop is CASSLRNWGRRVYGYTF. CDR3 sequence (DNA): TGTGCCAGCAGTTTAAGGAATTGGGGACGGAGAGTCTATGGCTACACCTTC. The V call is TRBV12-3 or TRBV12-4, the J call TRBJ1-2; D is perhaps TRBD1 (5 bases). Trimming pared 2 bases from V and 4 bases from J, leaving 20 bases between. CDR3 length: 17 amino acids.

This clonotype was seen many times. This chain uses TRBV9 with TRBJ2-7, with 10 bases identical to TRBD1. Trimming at V came to 3 bases and at J to 6 bases, leaving 6 bases not matched to a gene. CDR3 length: 14 residues. CDR1 and CDR2 (germline): SGDLS, YYNGEE. Here the CDR3 DNA reads TGTGCCAGCAGCGGCCGGGACAGGGGTGGCGAGCAGTACTTC. Translation gives CASSGRDRGGEQYF.

The table lists this clonotype with many counts. The chain employs TRBV30 and TRBJ2-5; D assignment may be TRBD1 or TRBD2 (6 bases each). The germline V gene has CDR1 GTSNPN and CDR2 SVGIG (reference sequence). The CDR3 runs to 15 residues. Trimming pared 2 bases from V and 0 bases from J, leaving 13 bases between. The CDR3 coding sequence is TGTGCCTGGAGTCTCGGGGGCCCGTACCAAGAGACCCAGTACTTC. It translates to CAWSLGGPYQETQYF.

This clonotype was seen at least ten times. The chain employs TRBV24-1 and TRBJ1-5; no clear D gene. Germline CDR1 KGHDR, CDR2 SFDVKD. This CDR3 is built from 12 residues. V gave up 8 bases and J gave up 1 base, with 5 bases separating them. CDR3 DNA: TGTGCCACCAAAGGGAGCAATCAGCCCCAGCATTTT. It encodes CATKGSNQPQHF.

This clonotype was seen many times. Mismatch with germline at one junction end may stem from a read error. The V gene is TRBV10-3, the J gene TRBJ1-2; D is unclear. In germline, CDR1 is ENHRY, CDR2 SYGVKD. This CDR3 has 14 amino acids. The CDR3 here is CAISESTLAPGPAF. CDR3 in DNA: TGTGCCATCAGTGAGTCGACTCTAGCTCCCGGACCGGCCTTC.

This clonotype has ten or more counts. The V gene is TRBV20-1, the J gene TRBJ2-7; TRBD2 matches 10 bases. The germline CDR1 and CDR2 sequences are DFQATT and SNEGSKA (reference sequence). The ends lost 6 bases at V and 2 bases at J; junction bases unmatched: 4. This CDR3 is built from 13 residues. The CDR3 region is CSARTSGPYEQYF. CDR3 bases: TGCAGTGCAAGGACTAGCGGCCCCTACGAGCAGTACTTC.

This clonotype was seen repeatedly, ten times or more. The chain links TRBV12-3 or TRBV12-4 to TRBJ2-1, with D perhaps TRBD1 (5 bases). The V and J ends lost 2 bases and 9 bases respectively, with 11 bases between them. The CDR3 is 13 residues long. Here the CDR3 reads CASSLKWQGEQFF. The CDR3 DNA reads as TGTGCCAGCAGTTTAAAATGGCAGGGTGAGCAGTTCTTC.

This clonotype appeared many times. CDR3 amino acids: CASSFTSGGGELFF. CDR3 bases: TGTGCCAGCAGCTTCACTAGCGGTGGCGGGGAGCTGTTTTTT. The chain carries TRBV5-6 and TRBJ2-2, with 8 bases identical to TRBD2. The J segment lost 7 bases and the V segment lost 2 bases, leaving 4 bases of the junction unmatched. CDR3 size: 14 residues. Germline V gives CDR1 SGHDT, CDR2 YYEEEE.

Many counts were recorded for this clonotype. The chain links TRBV6-2 or TRBV6-3 to TRBJ2-2; possible D gene TRBD1, 5 bases. CDR3 length: 15 amino acids. In germline, CDR1 is MNHEY, CDR2 SVGEGT. V shed 4 bases and J shed 3 bases, with 12 bases lying between them. The CDR3 DNA reads TGTGCCAGCAGTTTGGGGCAGGGCGACACCGGGGAGCTGTTTTTT. Encoded protein: CASSLGQGDTGELFF.

This clonotype came up many times. The V call is TRBV7-2, the J call TRBJ1-2; 9 bases agree with TRBD1. The J segment lost 7 bases and the V segment lost 1 base, leaving 10 bases of the junction unmatched. The CDR3 length is 16 residues. Germline V gives CDR1 SGHTA, CDR2 FQGNSA. The CDR3 sequence: CASSLDSPGQGGGYTF. For the CDR3, the DNA is TGTGCCAGCAGCTTAGATTCACCGGGACAGGGAGGTGGCTACACCTTC.

This clonotype was detected many times. The chain uses TRBV7-6 and TRBJ1-1, with D perhaps TRBD1 (5 bases). Germline CDR1 and CDR2: SGHVS and FNYEAQ. The V end lost 0 bases, the J end lost 1 base, and 9 bases lay between the germline ends. The CDR3 is made up of 15 amino acids. CDR3 region: CASSLAGQGNTEAFF. The CDR3 coding sequence is TGTGCCAGCAGCTTAGCGGGGCAGGGGAACACTGAAGCTTTCTTT.

This clonotype has at least ten counts. This chain connects TRBV5-1 to TRBJ2-1; 7 positions agree with TRBD2. Trimming took 1 base from V and 7 from J; bases not matched to a gene: 8. Looked up from germline, CDR1 is SGHRS and CDR2 is YFSETQ. This CDR3 spans 15 amino acids. The CDR3 region has the DNA TGCGCCAGCAGCTTGATGGCGGGAGAGGTTAATGAGCAGTTCTTC. Its protein product is CASSLMAGEVNEQFF.

This clonotype has at least ten counts. The genes are TRBV15 and TRBJ2-7; TRBD1 matches at 10 bases. CDR3 length equals 14 residues. Germline assignment: CDR1 LNHNV and CDR2 YYDKDF (reference sequence). V shed 4 bases, J shed 5 bases, and the junction held 5 bases outside the gene matches. The CDR3 is CATSKPGTGDEQYF. The CDR3 DNA sequence: TGTGCCACCAGCAAACCTGGGACAGGGGACGAGCAGTACTTC.

In its sample, this clonotype was seen many times. The rearrangement joins TRBV20-1 to TRBJ1-5; weak D call: TRBD1 (5 bases). The ends were cut back, 3 bases at V and 3 bases at J, with 12 bases in the middle. CDR1 and CDR2 from the germline V gene are DFQATT and SNEGSKA (reference sequence). The CDR3 loop spans 14 amino acids. The CDR3 DNA reads as TGCAGTGCTAGTCAGGGCCGCCTCAATCAGCCCCAGCATTTT. Its protein product is CSASQGRLNQPQHF.

The table lists this clonotype with many counts. The chain has TRBV5-5 and TRBJ1-5, with D unclear. The CDR3 covers 18 residues. Germline CDR1 and CDR2: SGHKS and YYEKEE (reference sequence). V was cut by 4 bases and J by 4 bases, with 24 bases left in between. CDR3 coding DNA: TGTGCCAGCAGCATTACACCGATTGGGAGGCCGAAGAATCAGCCCCAGCATTTT. Translated, it gives CASSITPIGRPKNQPQHF.

This clonotype was seen ten or more times. This chain uses TRBV4-2 with TRBJ2-7; 9 nucleotides line up with TRBD1. The CDR3 has 15 residues. The V segment lost 3 bases and the J segment 7 bases; nucleotides outside the gene matches: 10. Germline V gene lookup returns CDR1 LGHNA and CDR2 YNFKEQ. DNA for the CDR3: TGTGCCAGCAGCCACAACGTGGGACAGGGTCGAGAGCAGTACTTC. It codes for CASSHNVGQGREQYF.